This TCR beta chain was sequenced during a study of shared clonotypes between healthy human individuals. Study outcomes and limitations: Memory subsets had estimated richness that was generally smaller than that of naive subsets.

Notes on this clone: The antigen is undetermined.

For every subset, genomic DNA was evenly distributed across several immunoSEQ plates. Profiling relied on immunoSEQ multiplex PCR, and the TCRdb table lists in-frame clones only, not all of them. Of over a million clones in the sample, 95% to 97% were seen once. Germline lookup yields CDR1 SGHDN and CDR2 FVKESK. The CDR3 length is 14 residues. The V gene lost 1 base and the J gene lost 5 bases, with 11 bases spanning the gap. J is TRBJ2-5 and V is TRBV14; the D gene is possibly TRBD2 (5 bases). The TCR sequence derives from a man aged 30 to 45 in good health. The sequencing sample was made of naive CD4+ T cells sorted from blood. Subset described: CD45RA+ positively selected. The CDR3 DNA reads as TGTGCCAGCAGCCAAGTGGTGACGGGGGAGACCCAGTACTTC. Encoded protein: CASSQVVTGETQYF.